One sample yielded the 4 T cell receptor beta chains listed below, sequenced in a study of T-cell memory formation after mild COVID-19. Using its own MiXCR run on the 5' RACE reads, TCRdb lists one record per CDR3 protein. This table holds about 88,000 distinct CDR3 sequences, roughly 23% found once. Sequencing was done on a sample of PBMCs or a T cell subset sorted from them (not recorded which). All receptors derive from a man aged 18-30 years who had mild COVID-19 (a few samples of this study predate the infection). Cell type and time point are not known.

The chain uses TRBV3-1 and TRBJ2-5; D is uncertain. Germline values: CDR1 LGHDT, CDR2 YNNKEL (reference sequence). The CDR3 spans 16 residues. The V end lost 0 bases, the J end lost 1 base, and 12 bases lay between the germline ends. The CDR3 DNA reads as TGTGCCAGCAGCCAAGATTCGCGACTCCCCCAAGAGACCCAGTACTTC. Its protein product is CASSQDSRLPQETQYF.

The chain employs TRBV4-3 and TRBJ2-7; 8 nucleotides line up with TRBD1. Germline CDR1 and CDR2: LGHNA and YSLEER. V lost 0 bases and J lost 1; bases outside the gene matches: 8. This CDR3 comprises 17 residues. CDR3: CASSQERYTGGSYEQYF. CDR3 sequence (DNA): TGCGCCAGCAGCCAAGAAAGATACACAGGGGGATCCTACGAGCAGTACTTC.

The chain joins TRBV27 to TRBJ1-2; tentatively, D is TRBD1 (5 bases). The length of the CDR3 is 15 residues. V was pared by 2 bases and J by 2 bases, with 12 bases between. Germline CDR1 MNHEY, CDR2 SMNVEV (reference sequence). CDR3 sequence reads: CASSLALGPNYGYTF. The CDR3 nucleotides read TGTGCCAGCAGTTTAGCCTTGGGACCGAACTATGGCTACACCTTC.

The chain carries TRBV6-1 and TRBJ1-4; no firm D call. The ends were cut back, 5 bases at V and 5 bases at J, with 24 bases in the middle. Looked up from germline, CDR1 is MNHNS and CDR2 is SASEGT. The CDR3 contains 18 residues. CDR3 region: CASSPGSLSERSNEKLFF. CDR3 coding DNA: TGTGCCAGCAGTCCAGGCTCCTTATCAGAACGGTCGAATGAAAAACTGTTTTTT.